The clone carrying this TCR beta chain occurred a few times. MiXCR, applied by TCRdb to the 5' RACE reads, yields one record per CDR3 protein. This sample has 600,000 to 800,000 distinct CDR3 sequences, with 21% found just once. The data derive from a study of identical twins. Everyone who donated was a healthy Caucasian. The same data also went into a second study, on T cells expressing NK-cell markers. As that report states: The TCR beta repertoires originated in sorted CD3+CD56+NKG2C+, CD3+CD56+NKG2C- and CD3+CD56-NKG2C+ T cells. Seven HCMV-seropositive donors and one seronegative donor made up the eight sequenced donors. In a handful of donors, dominant clonotypes made up roughly 28.3-65% of CD3+CD56-NKG2C+ cells.

Sequencing used PBMCs. This receptor was taken from a woman between 18 and 30 years old in good health.

Written as DNA, the CDR3 is TGTGCCTCGGGGACTGGGGAGACCCAGTACTTC. This codes for CASGTGETQYF. V gene TRBV11-2 combines with J gene TRBJ2-5, with D maybe TRBD2 (6 bases). The germline CDR1 and CDR2 sequences are SGHAT and FQNNGV. CDR3 size: 11 residues. V lost 11 bases, J lost 5 bases, and 12 bases lay in between.